The 28 T cell receptor beta chains presented below share a single source sample, sequenced in a study of shared T cell receptors in the human thymus. Profiling relied on immunoSEQ multiplex PCR, and the TCRdb table lists in-frame clones only, not all of them. This table has about 660,000 clones, around nine tenths appearing once. These sequences were also reported in another study, on human thymus T cells.

The sequenced material came from thymocytes. Every receptor here comes from a boy under two years old with a congenital heart defect.

The chain joins TRBV2 to TRBJ2-3; 7 nucleotides agree with TRBD2. CDR1 and CDR2 (germline): SNHLY, FYNNEI. CDR3 size: 16 residues. V dropped 6 bases and J dropped 0; count of bases not matched to a gene: 9. CDR3 region: CASRDGGSRSTDTQYF. CDR3 nucleotides: TGTGCCAGCAGGGACGGGGGGTCCAGGAGCACAGATACGCAGTATTTT.

V is TRBV27 and J is TRBJ2-1, with D possibly being TRBD2 (5 bases). Between the trimmed V and J ends, which lost 4 bases and 2 bases, there was a span of 18 bases. The CDR3 has 17 residues. CDR1 is MNHEY and CDR2 is SMNVEV in the germline V gene (reference sequence). The CDR3 DNA is TGTGCCAGCAGTTCATCTTGTATGGCTAGCCCCTACAATGAGCAGTTCTTC. It encodes CASSSSCMASPYNEQFF.

This sequence joins TRBV5-4 and TRBJ2-2, with D maybe TRBD1 (5 bases). Trimming took 1 base from V and 7 from J, leaving 14 bases between them. The length of the CDR3 is 15 residues. Germline V CDR1 and CDR2: SGHNT, YYREEE (reference sequence). CDR3 nucleotides: TGTGCCAGCAGCTTGACCAGGGTAGGAAACGGGGAGCTGTTTTTT. Protein product: CASSLTRVGNGELFF.

The chain uses TRBV4-3 and TRBJ2-3; TRBD2 matches at 7 bases. The V segment lost 0 bases and the J segment 7 bases; nucleotides outside the gene matches: 19. Germline CDR1 LGHNA, CDR2 YSLEER. The CDR3 is made up of 19 amino acids. DNA for the CDR3: TGCGCCAGCAGCCAAGATAAGGAACTTAGCGGAATGCGGGGGAATACGCAGTATTTT. Translating it yields CASSQDKELSGMRGNTQYF.

This chain links TRBV28 with TRBJ1-5, with 11 bases identical to TRBD1. The CDR3 sequence is 17 residues long. Germline loops: CDR1 MDHEN, CDR2 SYDVKM. V lost 6 bases, J lost 7 bases, and 14 bases stayed unmatched. In DNA form, the CDR3 reads TGTGCCAGCAGCCTTGCACGGGACAGGGGGGCAGGGCAGCCCCAGCATTTT. Amino acids: CASSLARDRGAGQPQHF. The full variable domain, completed using reference TRBV28 and TRBJ1-5, is DVKVTQSSRYLVKRTGEKVFLECVQDMDHENMFWYRQDPGLGLRLIYFSYDVKMKEKGDIPEGYSVSREKKERFSLILESASTNQTSMYLCASSLARDRGAGQPQHFGDGTRLSIL.

The chain combines TRBV7-9 with TRBJ2-2; the D is unclear. V was clipped by 0 bases and J by 1 base, with 9 bases between them. Germline CDR1 SEHNR, CDR2 FQNEAQ (reference sequence). CDR3 size: 16 residues. CDR3 nucleotide sequence: TGTGCCAGCAGCTTAGCTGTGAGGCTGAACACCGGGGAGCTGTTTTTT. Translated, it gives CASSLAVRLNTGELFF. The full variable domain, rest sourced from reference TRBV7-9 and TRBJ2-2, is DTGVSQNPRHKITKRGQNVTFRCDPISEHNRLYWYRQTLGQGPEFLTYFQNEAQLEKSRLLSDRFSAERPKGSFSTLEIQRTEQGDSAMYLCASSLAVRLNTGELFFGEGSRLTVL.

This chain connects TRBV5-6 to TRBJ2-4; possibly TRBD1 for D (5 bases). This CDR3 is 15 amino acids long. From germline, CDR1 is SGHDT and CDR2 YYEEEE. With 0 bases removed from V and 0 bases from J, the gap between germline ends came to 7 bases. The CDR3 coding sequence is TGTGCCAGCAGCTTGGGGACATTAGCCAAAAACATTCAGTACTTC. Translated, it gives CASSLGTLAKNIQYF.

V usage is TRBV4-1 and J usage is TRBJ2-7; 8 bases agree with TRBD2. Germline V CDR1 and CDR2: MGHRA, YSYEKL. The length of the CDR3 is 17 residues. V lost 0 bases and J lost 10; bases outside the gene matches: 17. This CDR3 is CASSQEVPGLVFWSQYF. CDR3 sequence (DNA): TGCGCCAGCAGCCAAGAGGTGCCGGGACTAGTTTTTTGGTCCCAGTACTTC.

This chain links TRBV5-1 with TRBJ2-1, with TRBD2 matching over 11 bases. The CDR3 is made up of 18 amino acids. Germline V lookup: CDR1 SGHRS, CDR2 YFSETQ. Trimming removed 1 base from V and 12 bases from J; junction bases left unmatched: 18. In DNA form, the CDR3 reads TGCGCCAGCAGCTTGTTATTACTAGCGGGAGTGTCTGGGTCGGTGCAGTTCTTC. Its translation: CASSLLLLAGVSGSVQFF.

With respect to this clone: Its ends do not fully match the called genes, so a read error is possible. The V and J genes are TRBV11-3 and TRBJ1-1; TRBD1 matches at 10 bases. This CDR3 spans 14 amino acids. Looked up from germline, CDR1 is SGHNT and CDR2 is YENEEA. The CDR3 sequence is CASSVDRGRTEAFF. In DNA, the CDR3 is TGTGCCAGCAGCGTAGACAGGGGGCGGACTGAAGCTTTCTTT.

The chain recombines TRBV7-2 with TRBJ2-4; weak D call: TRBD2 (7 bases). Germline V gene data show CDR1 as SGHTA and CDR2 as FQGNSA. CDR3 length: 14 residues. Trimming shortened V by 6 bases and J by 8 bases, and 17 bases separated the two germline ends. The DNA of the CDR3 is TGTGCCAGCAGACCCGGGGGGCTAGCGGACATTCAGTACTTC. This codes for CASRPGGLADIQYF.

The J gene is TRBJ1-1, the V gene TRBV6-1, with D maybe TRBD1 (6 bases). V shed 6 bases and J shed 3 bases, with 8 bases lying between them. Germline assignment: CDR1 MNHNS and CDR2 SASEGT. The CDR3 loop spans 12 amino acids. The CDR3 is CASRNRDTEAFF. In nucleotides, the CDR3 is TGTGCCAGCAGGAACAGGGACACTGAAGCTTTCTTT.

The chain employs TRBV7-3 and TRBJ2-7; TRBD1 matches at 7 bases. The CDR3 has 16 residues. CDR1 is SGHTA, CDR2 FQGTGA, per germline. The V and J ends lost 6 bases and 0 bases, in that order; junction bases with no gene match: 11. The CDR3 loop is CASRFIGDSLSYEQYF. The CDR3 DNA is TGTGCCAGCAGATTCATAGGGGACAGCCTCTCCTACGAGCAGTACTTC. Supplemented by reference TRBV7-3 and TRBJ2-7, the full variable domain reads GAGVSQTPSNKVTEKGKYVELRCDPISGHTALYWYRQSLGQGPEFLIYFQGTGAADDSGLPNDRFFAVRPEGSVSTLKIQRTERGDSAVYLCASRFIGDSLSYEQYFGPGTRLTVT.

This clone has only a few counts. The chain combines TRBV19 with TRBJ2-2; maybe TRBD1 (10 bases). This CDR3 is built from 21 residues. Germline V lookup: CDR1 LNHDA, CDR2 SQIVND (reference sequence). Trimming took 4 bases from V and 3 from J, leaving 30 bases between them. CDR3 in amino acids: CASSTRDRGKREANHTGELFF. CDR3 in DNA: TGTGCCAGTAGTACCCGGGACAGGGGTAAGCGGGAGGCCAATCACACCGGGGAGCTGTTTTTT.

The V gene is TRBV5-6, the J gene TRBJ2-7; 8 nucleotides agree with TRBD1. The V and J ends lost 3 bases and 0 bases, in that order; junction bases with no gene match: 17. The CDR3 consists of 19 residues. CDR1 SGHDT and CDR2 YYEEEE come from the germline V gene. CDR3 amino acids: CASSSGQGMIRWSSYEQYF. In DNA, the CDR3 is TGTGCCAGCAGCTCCGGACAGGGCATGATACGCTGGAGCTCCTACGAGCAGTACTTC.

The chain joins TRBV5-1 to TRBJ1-4, with 10 bases lining up with TRBD1. Per germline, CDR1 SGHRS and CDR2 YFSETQ. The CDR3 loop spans 17 amino acids. With 4 bases clipped from V and 5 bases from J, the junction kept 11 bases outside the gene matches. The CDR3 DNA reads as TGCGCCAGCAGCCCGAGTCTCCCGGGACAGGGGAATGAAAAACTGTTTTTT. Translating it yields CASSPSLPGQGNEKLFF.

This chain uses TRBV28 with TRBJ2-1, with 8 bases aligning to TRBD2. CDR3 length equals 13 residues. Germline lookup yields CDR1 MDHEN and CDR2 SYDVKM. Losses at the gene ends were 7 bases for V and 7 bases for J; bases not matched to a gene: 6. CDR3 amino acids: CASTGAGANEQFF. CDR3 nucleotides: TGTGCCAGCACCGGAGCGGGAGCTAATGAGCAGTTCTTC. Full variable domain (rest looked up from reference TRBV28 and TRBJ2-1): DVKVTQSSRYLVKRTGEKVFLECVQDMDHENMFWYRQDPGLGLRLIYFSYDVKMKEKGDIPEGYSVSREKKERFSLILESASTNQTSMYLCASTGAGANEQFFGPGTRLTVL.

This chain connects TRBV5-1 to TRBJ2-5; 10 positions agree with TRBD2. Judging by the DNA end, TRBJ2-7 fits better; the J call may be wrong. From germline, CDR1 is SGHRS and CDR2 YFSETQ. The CDR3 has 16 amino acids. CDR3 in amino acids: CASSALAGGLLGEQYF. The CDR3 nucleotides read TGCGCCAGCAGCGCCTTAGCGGGAGGCTTACTAGGCGAGCAGTACTTC.

CDR3: CASRSGWPPYEQYF. The CDR3 bases are TGTGCCAGCAGAAGCGGGTGGCCCCCCTACGAGCAGTACTTC. V usage is TRBV6-1 and J usage is TRBJ2-7; possible D gene TRBD2, 6 bases. Germline CDR1 MNHNS, CDR2 SASEGT. V was trimmed by 6 bases and J by 2 bases, leaving 14 bases between them. The CDR3 spans 14 residues.

V usage is TRBV27 and J usage is TRBJ1-2, with D uncertain. Germline values: CDR1 MNHEY, CDR2 SMNVEV (reference sequence). The CDR3 extends over 11 amino acids. Trimming left V 5 bases short and J 5 bases short, with 6 bases between. CDR3 in amino acids: CASSRGYGYTF. In DNA, the CDR3 is TGTGCCAGCAGTCGGGGATATGGCTACACCTTC.

The chain couples TRBV19 to TRBJ1-2; 7 positions match TRBD1. CDR1 is LNHDA, CDR2 SQIVND, per germline (reference sequence). This CDR3 comprises 14 residues. V was clipped by 3 bases and J by 2 bases; unmatched bases: 3. CDR3 nucleotides: TGTGCCAGTAGTATCCCGGACAGGAACTATGGCTACACCTTC. It yields the protein CASSIPDRNYGYTF.

V is TRBV15 and J is TRBJ1-5; 8 bases agree with TRBD1. With 5 bases clipped from V and 1 base from J, the junction kept 10 bases outside the gene matches. The length of the CDR3 is 17 residues. From germline, CDR1 is LNHNV and CDR2 YYDKDF (reference sequence). CDR3 nucleotide sequence: TGTGCCACCAGCCGAACACCGGACAGGGTCAGCAATCAGCCCCAGCATTTT. Its translation: CATSRTPDRVSNQPQHF.

J is TRBJ2-2 and V is TRBV13, with D possibly being TRBD1 (5 bases). The ends were cut back, 0 bases at V and 3 bases at J, with 8 bases in the middle. This CDR3 spans 15 amino acids. Germline V gene lookup returns CDR1 PRHDT and CDR2 FYEKMQ (reference sequence). The CDR3 reads CASSLGGRDTGELFF. In DNA form, the CDR3 reads TGTGCCAGCAGCTTAGGGGGCAGGGACACCGGGGAGCTGTTTTTT.

DNA for the CDR3: TGTGCCAGCAGCTTTCTGGACAGGGGTAGCCAGCCCCAGCATTTT. This codes for CASSFLDRGSQPQHF. The chain combines TRBV7-2 with TRBJ1-5; 9 bases align to TRBD1. CDR3 size: 15 residues. CDR1 and CDR2 from the germline V gene are SGHTA and FQGNSA. After removal of 3 bases from V and 7 bases from J, the junction contained 7 bases not matched to a gene.

The chain employs TRBV19 and TRBJ1-2, with 12 nucleotides matching TRBD1. Trimming took 3 bases from V and 8 from J; bases not matched to a gene: 4. CDR1 and CDR2 from the germline V gene are LNHDA and SQIVND (reference sequence). This CDR3 has 14 amino acids. CDR3 protein: CASSMGQGARGYTF. The CDR3 region has the DNA TGTGCCAGTAGTATGGGACAGGGGGCTAGGGGCTACACCTTC.

The V call is TRBV4-3, the J call TRBJ1-2; D remains unclear. This CDR3 region has 15 residues. V lost 3 bases, J lost 7 bases, and 18 bases lay in between. Germline values: CDR1 LGHNA, CDR2 YSLEER. The CDR3 DNA follows: TGCGCCAGCAGCCAGGGCGTGGAGGGAAGAGGTGGCTACACCTTC. As protein: CASSQGVEGRGGYTF.

The chain employs TRBV11-2 and TRBJ2-7; 7 bases line up with TRBD2. J gave up 2 bases and V 2 bases, and 9 bases lay outside the gene matches. CDR1 and CDR2 (germline): SGHAT, FQNNGV. The CDR3 length is 16 residues. The CDR3 bases are TGTGCCAGCAGCTTAATGGTTCAGCGGGGAACCTACGAGCAGTACTTC. This translates into CASSLMVQRGTYEQYF.

The chain couples TRBV5-5 to TRBJ2-3; 10 bases are shared with TRBD1. This CDR3 region has 14 residues. Germline V gives CDR1 SGHKS, CDR2 YYEKEE (reference sequence). The trim removed 4 bases at V and 5 bases at J, leaving 4 bases unmatched. CDR3 sequence reads: CASSGDRGKDTQYF. Here the CDR3 DNA reads TGTGCCAGCAGCGGGGACAGGGGTAAAGATACGCAGTATTTT.